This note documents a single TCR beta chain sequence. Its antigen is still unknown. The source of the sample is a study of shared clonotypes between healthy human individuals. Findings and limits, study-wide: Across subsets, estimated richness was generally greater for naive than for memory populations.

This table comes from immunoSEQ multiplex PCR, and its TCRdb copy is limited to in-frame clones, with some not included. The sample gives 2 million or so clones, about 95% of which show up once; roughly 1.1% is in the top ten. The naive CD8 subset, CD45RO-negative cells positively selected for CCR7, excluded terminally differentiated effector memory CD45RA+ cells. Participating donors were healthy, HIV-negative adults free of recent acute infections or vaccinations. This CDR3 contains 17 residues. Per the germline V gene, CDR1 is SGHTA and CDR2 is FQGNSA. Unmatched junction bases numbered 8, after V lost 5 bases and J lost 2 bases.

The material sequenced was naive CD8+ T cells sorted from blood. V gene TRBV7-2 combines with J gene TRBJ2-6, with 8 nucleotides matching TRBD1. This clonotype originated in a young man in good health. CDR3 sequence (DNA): TGTGCCAGCAGCCTTGGACAGGGAGGAGCTGGGGCCAACGTCCTGACTTTC. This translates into CASSLGQGGAGANVLTF.